The present entry profiles one T cell receptor (beta chain) with its context. V shed 5 bases and J shed 0 bases, with 11 bases lying between them. This CDR3 contains 16 residues. Germline loops: CDR1 LGHNA, CDR2 YSLEER. This entry belongs to a study of blood T cells in healthy people across ages. A second roughly 6 to 12 cycle PCR used barcoded and J-beta primers. TCRdb re-called the 5' RACE reads with MiXCR, one entry per CDR3 protein. The sample records around 990,000 distinct CDR3 sequences, around two fifths being singletons. The sequence was collected from a man younger than 30 in good health. The sequencing sample was made of blood. The chain employs TRBV4-3 and TRBJ2-6; D ambiguous. The CDR3 DNA sequence: TGCGCCAGCAGCTCCGTAGGCTACTCTGGGGCCAACGTCCTGACTTTC. This codes for CASSSVGYSGANVLTF.